This T cell receptor (beta chain) was profiled in a study of blood T cell repertoires in COVID-19. Across the whole study: COVID-19 samples from acute and convalescent phases originated in the United States, Italy and Spain. T cells, B-cell-depleted T cells, or PBMCs supplied cDNA or gDNA.

The CDR3 has 14 amino acids. V dropped 5 bases and J dropped 5; count of bases not matched to a gene: 5. Germline CDR1 reads MNHNY; CDR2 reads SVGAGI (reference sequence). Authors' methods: Amplifying reference gene primers gave estimates of nucleated cell counts. TCRdb's table, derived via immunoSEQ multiplex PCR, lists solely in-frame clones and lacks some. That table furnishes V, J and clone size, whereas the DNA furnished D and trimming. The repertoire holds over 25,000 clones, with around 83% as singletons. This TCR derives from a human donor in a cohort sampled during active COVID-19. Sequenced sample: peripheral blood. The rearrangement joins TRBV6-6 to TRBJ2-2; 7 nucleotides align to TRBD1. The CDR3 loop is CASSPGGKTGELFF. CDR3 coding DNA: TGTGCCAGCAGTCCAGGGGGTAAAACCGGGGAGCTGTTTTTT.